This T cell receptor (beta chain) was identified in a study of control samples from healthy donors and cancer patients. The trim removed 2 bases at V and 2 bases at J, leaving 6 bases unmatched. CDR1 is SEHNR, CDR2 FQNEAQ, per germline (reference sequence). The CDR3 length is 15 residues. Method: immunoSEQ multiplex PCR; TCRdb's copy keeps in-frame clones and lacks some. The table shows 200,000 or so clones, with roughly 94% occurring only once. Sequenced input: blood. The rearrangement links TRBV7-9 to TRBJ2-7, with TRBD1 matching over 7 bases. This receptor was identified in a man aged 50 to 59 in good health. The CDR3, as DNA: TGTGCCAGCAGCTTATCGGGACAGCTCGCCTACGAGCAGTACTTC. It encodes CASSLSGQLAYEQYF.